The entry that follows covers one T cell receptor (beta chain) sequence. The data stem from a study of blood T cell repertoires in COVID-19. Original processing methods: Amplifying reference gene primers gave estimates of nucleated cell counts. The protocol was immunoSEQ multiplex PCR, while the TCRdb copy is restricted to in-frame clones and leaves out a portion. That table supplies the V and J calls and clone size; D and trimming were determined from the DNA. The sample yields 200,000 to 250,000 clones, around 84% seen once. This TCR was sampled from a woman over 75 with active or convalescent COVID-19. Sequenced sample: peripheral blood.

The CDR3 nucleotides read TGTGCCACCAGTGATTTTTTGACTAGGGATGAGCAGTTCTTC. Its protein product is CATSDFLTRDEQFF. V is TRBV24-1 and J is TRBJ2-1, with TRBD2 as a possible D gene (6 bases). This CDR3 is 14 amino acids long. The V gene's germline CDR1 is KGHDR and CDR2 SFDVKD. The V end was cut by 1 base, the J end by 8 bases, with 11 bases between.